The 13 T cell receptor beta chains reported below all come from one sample, sequenced in a study of molecular identifiers for immune sequencing clone quantification. TCRdb recomputed calls from the PCR reads with MiXCR, one row per CDR3 protein. The sample consists of 75,000 to 95,000 distinct CDR3 sequences, about 23% of them appearing once. The sequenced material came from naive CD8+ T cells from blood, with Jurkat cell RNA spiked in. The subset: FACS-sorted CD8+CD4-CCR7+CD45RA+ naive T cells. These receptors were taken from a human donor in good health. Some libraries in this study had Jurkat cell RNA spiked in.

This clonotype was observed at least ten times. The chain employs TRBV28 and TRBJ1-3, with TRBD1 matching over 8 bases. The CDR3 loop spans 15 amino acids. The ends lost 5 bases at V and 0 bases at J; junction bases unmatched: 3. Germline values: CDR1 MDHEN, CDR2 SYDVKM. CDR3 bases: TGTGCCAGCAGTCCGGACAGGGTCTCTGGAAACACCATATATTTT. Translated: CASSPDRVSGNTIYF.

About this clonotype itself: The junction differs from germline at one of its ends, possibly a read error. This sequence joins TRBV19 and TRBJ1-1; 7 nucleotides line up with TRBD1. In germline, CDR1 is LNHDA, CDR2 SQIVND (reference sequence). The CDR3 totals 16 residues. For the CDR3, the DNA is TGTGCCAGTGGTATGCAGGGGGAACCGCTCTGGACTGAAGCTTTCTTT. This translates into CASGMQGEPLWTEAFF. Looking up the rest from reference TRBV19 and TRBJ1-1 gives the full variable domain: DGGITQSPKYLFRKEGQNVTLSCEQNLNHDAMYWYRQDPGQGLRLIYYSQIVNDFQKGDIAEGYSVSREKKESFPLTVTSAQKNPTAFYLCASGMQGEPLWTEAFFGQGTRLTVV.

The chain recombines TRBV19 with TRBJ1-2; TRBD1 matches at 7 bases. The junction had 12 bases not matched to a gene; V was cut back by 6 bases and J by 5 bases. This CDR3 has 15 residues. The germline V gene has CDR1 LNHDA and CDR2 SQIVND (reference sequence). The CDR3 bases are TGTGCCAGTAGCCTTACGTTACAGGGGTCGTATGGCTACACCTTC. Encoded protein: CASSLTLQGSYGYTF.

Details on this clonotype: The conserved closing phenylalanine or tryptophan is absent in this CDR3, likely reflecting a read error. V and J are TRBV4-1 and TRBJ2-7; no clear D gene. CDR1 MGHRA and CDR2 YSYEKL come from the germline V gene. Trimming removed 2 bases from V and 7 bases from J, with 15 bases in between. This CDR3 has 14 residues. CDR3 DNA sequence: TGCGCCAGCAGCCAAAATCTGAACCTGGGGGAGCAGTACTCC. It is translated as CASSQNLNLGEQYS.

This sequence joins TRBV12-3 or TRBV12-4 and TRBJ2-7; TRBD1 agrees at 9 bases. V lost 6 bases to trimming and J lost 4 bases; unmatched junction nucleotides: 4. CDR3 length: 13 amino acids. CDR3 sequence: CASRGQGEYEQYF. The CDR3 DNA sequence: TGTGCCAGCAGGGGACAGGGAGAATACGAGCAGTACTTC.

This clonotype was seen repeatedly, ten times or more. Compared with germline, one end of the junction differs, possibly owing to a read error. This chain connects TRBV5-1 to TRBJ2-1; D unclear. The CDR3 spans 15 residues. In germline, CDR1 is SGHRS, CDR2 YFSETQ. The CDR3 nucleotides are TGCGCCAGCACCTTGACCCTCTCAGCCCGGGATGAGCAGTTCTTC. It is translated as CASTLTLSARDEQFF.

This clonotype was picked up many times. The V and J genes are TRBV9 and TRBJ1-1; D is ambiguous. CDR3 length: 15 amino acids. Trimming shortened V by 4 bases and J by 0 bases, and 13 bases separated the two germline ends. Germline lookup yields CDR1 SGDLS and CDR2 YYNGEE. The CDR3 region is CASSPFGPMNTEAFF. The CDR3 region has the DNA TGTGCCAGCAGCCCATTCGGGCCTATGAACACTGAAGCTTTCTTT.

This clonotype was counted at least ten times. The genes are TRBV5-1 and TRBJ2-7, with D unclear. Per germline, CDR1 SGHRS and CDR2 YFSETQ. The V and J ends lost 1 base and 5 bases respectively, with 13 bases between them. CDR3 length: 14 amino acids. In nucleotides, the CDR3 is TGCGCCAGCAGCTTGTTTTTTGGGTCGGACGAGCAGTACTTC. Translated, it gives CASSLFFGSDEQYF.

This clonotype occurred many times. The V call is TRBV7-9, the J call TRBJ2-3; 9 positions agree with TRBD2. Germline-derived CDR1 and CDR2 are SEHNR and FQNEAQ (reference sequence). CDR3 length: 18 residues. J lost 2 bases, V lost 3 bases, and 12 bases had no gene match. Written as DNA, the CDR3 is TGTGCCAGCAGCTTCGGGTGGCTAGCGGGGAACAACACAGATACGCAGTATTTT. This codes for CASSFGWLAGNNTDTQYF.

In DNA form, the CDR3 reads TGCGCCAGCAGCCAAGCACAGGGGATGGACACTGAAGCTTTCTTT. It codes for CASSQAQGMDTEAFF. The rearrangement joins TRBV4-1 to TRBJ1-1; 7 nucleotides agree with TRBD1. Germline CDR1 and CDR2: MGHRA and YSYEKL. Trimming at V came to 1 base and at J to 3 bases, leaving 5 bases not matched to a gene. The CDR3 has 15 residues.

This clonotype turned up a few times. This chain uses TRBV6-2 or TRBV6-3 with TRBJ1-5, with D uncertain. Deletions cut 7 bases from V and 0 bases from J, with 13 bases between. The CDR3 runs 15 residues. CDR1 is MNHEY and CDR2 is SVGEGT in the germline V gene. The DNA of the CDR3 is TGTGCCAGCATTTTATGGGAGTATAGCAATCAGCCCCAGCATTTT. Translated: CASILWEYSNQPQHF.

This chain links TRBV7-8 with TRBJ1-6; TRBD1 is a possible D gene (5 bases). In germline, CDR1 is SGHVS, CDR2 FQNEAQ. The CDR3 extends over 16 amino acids. V was pared by 2 bases and J by 3 bases, with 11 bases between. This chain's CDR3 is CASSLFQGGYNSPLHF. For the CDR3, the DNA is TGTGCCAGCAGCTTATTCCAGGGAGGCTATAATTCACCCCTCCACTTT.

To note about this clonotype: This may stem from a read error, because a much larger clone lies one nucleotide away. The chain couples TRBV29-1 to TRBJ1-2, with TRBD1 matching over 7 bases. This CDR3 region has 15 residues. Per germline, CDR1 SQVTM and CDR2 ANQGSEA. The CDR3 sequence is CSAEEDEGAGVGYTF. In nucleotides, the CDR3 is TGCAGCGCTGAAGAAGATGAGGGGGCGGGAGTTGGCTACACCTTC. Full variable domain (outside the CDR3, taken from reference TRBV29-1 and TRBJ1-2): SAVISQKPSRDICQRGTSLTIQCQVDSQVTMMFWYRQQPGQSLTLIATANQGSEATYESGFVIDKFPISRPNLTFSTLTVSNMSPEDSSIYLCSAEEDEGAGVGYTFGSGTRLTVV.